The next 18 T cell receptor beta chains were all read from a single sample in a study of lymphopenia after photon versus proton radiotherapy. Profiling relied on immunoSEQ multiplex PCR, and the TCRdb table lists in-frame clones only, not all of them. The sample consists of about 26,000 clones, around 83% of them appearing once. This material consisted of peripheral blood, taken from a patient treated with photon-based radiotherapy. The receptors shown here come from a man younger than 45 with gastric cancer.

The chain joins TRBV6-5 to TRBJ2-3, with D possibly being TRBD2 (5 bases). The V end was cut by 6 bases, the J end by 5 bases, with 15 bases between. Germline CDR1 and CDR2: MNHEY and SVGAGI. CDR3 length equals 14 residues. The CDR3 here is CASSTPGWGDTQYF. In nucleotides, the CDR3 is TGTGCCAGCAGCACCCCGGGGTGGGGAGATACGCAGTATTTT.

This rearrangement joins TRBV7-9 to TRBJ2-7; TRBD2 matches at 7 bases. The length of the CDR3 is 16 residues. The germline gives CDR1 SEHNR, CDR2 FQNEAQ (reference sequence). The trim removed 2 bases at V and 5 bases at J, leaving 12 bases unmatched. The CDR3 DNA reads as TGTGCCAGCAGCTTAAGGGGCGGGGGACGCATCGACGAGCAGTACTTC. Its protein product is CASSLRGGGRIDEQYF.

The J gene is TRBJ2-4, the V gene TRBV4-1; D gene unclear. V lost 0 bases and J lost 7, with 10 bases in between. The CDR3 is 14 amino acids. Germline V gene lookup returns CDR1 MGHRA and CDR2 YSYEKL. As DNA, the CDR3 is TGCGCCAGCAGCCAAGATCCCGGTCCCAACATTCAGTACTTC. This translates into CASSQDPGPNIQYF.

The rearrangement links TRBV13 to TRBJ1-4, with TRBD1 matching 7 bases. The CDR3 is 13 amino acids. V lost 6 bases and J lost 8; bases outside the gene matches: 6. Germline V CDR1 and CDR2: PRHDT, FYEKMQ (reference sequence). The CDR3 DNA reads TGTGCCAGCAGATACAGGGGAGAGGAAAAACTGTTTTTT. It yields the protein CASRYRGEEKLFF.

For the CDR3, the DNA is TGCGCCAGCAGCCCCGTGGCAAGAAGGACCGGGGAGCTGTTTTTT. It codes for CASSPVARRTGELFF. The genes are TRBV5-1 and TRBJ2-2; D gene uncertain. The CDR3 consists of 15 residues. Trimming stripped 4 bases from V and 5 bases from J, with 15 bases between. Germline assignment: CDR1 SGHRS and CDR2 YFSETQ.

This chain's CDR3 is CASSPRRGANEKLFF. In nucleotides, the CDR3 is TGTGCCAGTAGTCCCCGAAGGGGGGCTAATGAAAAACTGTTTTTT. V usage is TRBV19 and J usage is TRBJ1-4; tentatively, D is TRBD1 (6 bases). Trimming removed 5 bases from V and 3 bases from J, with 13 bases in between. Germline CDR1 LNHDA, CDR2 SQIVND (reference sequence). This CDR3 spans 15 amino acids.

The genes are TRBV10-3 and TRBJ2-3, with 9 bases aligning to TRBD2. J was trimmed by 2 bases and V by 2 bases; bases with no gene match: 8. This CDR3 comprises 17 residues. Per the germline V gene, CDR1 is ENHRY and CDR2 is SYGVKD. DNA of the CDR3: TGTGCCATCAGTGAGGGGCTAGCGGGGATGATCACAGATACGCAGTATTTT. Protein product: CAISEGLAGMITDTQYF.

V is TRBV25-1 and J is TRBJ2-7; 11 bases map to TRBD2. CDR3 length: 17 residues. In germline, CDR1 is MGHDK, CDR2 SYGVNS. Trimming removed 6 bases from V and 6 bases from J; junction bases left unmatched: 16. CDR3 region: CASRGFALSGRASEQYF. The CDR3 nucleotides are TGTGCCAGCAGAGGCTTCGCCCTTAGCGGGAGGGCCTCCGAGCAGTACTTC.

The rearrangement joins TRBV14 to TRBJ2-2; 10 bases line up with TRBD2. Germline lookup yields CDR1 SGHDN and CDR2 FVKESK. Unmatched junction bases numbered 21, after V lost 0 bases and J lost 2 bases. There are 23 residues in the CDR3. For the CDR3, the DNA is TGTGCCAGCAGCCAAGAGTTTGAGTCGGGACTAGCGATCCCACCCAAAAACACCGGGGAGCTGTTTTTT. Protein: CASSQEFESGLAIPPKNTGELFF.

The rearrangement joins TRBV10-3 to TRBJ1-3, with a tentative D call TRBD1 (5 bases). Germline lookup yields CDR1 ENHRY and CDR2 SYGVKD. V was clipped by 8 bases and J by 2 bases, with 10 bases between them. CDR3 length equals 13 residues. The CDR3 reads CAIGAGTGNTIYF. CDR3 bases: TGTGCCATCGGCGCAGGGACTGGAAACACCATATATTTT.

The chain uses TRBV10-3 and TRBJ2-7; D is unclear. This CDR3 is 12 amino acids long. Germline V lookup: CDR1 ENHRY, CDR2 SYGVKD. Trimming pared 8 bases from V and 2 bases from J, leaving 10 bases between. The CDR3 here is CAIAVYPYEQYF. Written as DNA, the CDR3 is TGTGCCATCGCAGTCTACCCCTACGAGCAGTACTTC.

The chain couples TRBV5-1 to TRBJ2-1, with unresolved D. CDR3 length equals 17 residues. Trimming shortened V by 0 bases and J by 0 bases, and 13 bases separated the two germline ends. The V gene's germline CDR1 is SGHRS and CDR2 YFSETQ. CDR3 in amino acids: CASSLALTDYSYNEQFF. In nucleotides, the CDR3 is TGCGCCAGCAGCTTGGCCCTTACAGATTACTCCTACAATGAGCAGTTCTTC.

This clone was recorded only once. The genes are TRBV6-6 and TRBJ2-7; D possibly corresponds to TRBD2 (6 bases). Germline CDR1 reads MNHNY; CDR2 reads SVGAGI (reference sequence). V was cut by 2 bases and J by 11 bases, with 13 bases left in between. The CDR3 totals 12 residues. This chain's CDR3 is CASSYGGGEEYF. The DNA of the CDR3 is TGTGCCAGCAGTTACGGTGGAGGGGAGGAGTACTTC.

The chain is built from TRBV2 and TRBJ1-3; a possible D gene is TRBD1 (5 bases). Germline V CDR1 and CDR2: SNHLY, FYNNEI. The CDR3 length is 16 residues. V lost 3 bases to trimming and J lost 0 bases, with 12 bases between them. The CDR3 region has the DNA TGTGCCAGCAGTGATCAGGGTCCACTCTCTGGAAACACCATATATTTT. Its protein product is CASSDQGPLSGNTIYF.

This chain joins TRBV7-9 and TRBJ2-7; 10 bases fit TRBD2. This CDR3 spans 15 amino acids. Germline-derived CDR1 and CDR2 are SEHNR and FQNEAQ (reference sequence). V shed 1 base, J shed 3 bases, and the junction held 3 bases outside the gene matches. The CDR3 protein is CASSLVSSGSYEQYF. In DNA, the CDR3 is TGTGCCAGCAGCTTAGTTTCTAGCGGGAGCTACGAGCAGTACTTC.

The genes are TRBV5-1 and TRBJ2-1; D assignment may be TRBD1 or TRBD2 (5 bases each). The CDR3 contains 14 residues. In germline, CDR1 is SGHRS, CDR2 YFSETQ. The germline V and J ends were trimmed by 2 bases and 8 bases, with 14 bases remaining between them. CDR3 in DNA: TGCGCCAGCAGCTTTAGCCAGGGTAGCGATGAGCAGTTCTTC. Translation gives CASSFSQGSDEQFF.

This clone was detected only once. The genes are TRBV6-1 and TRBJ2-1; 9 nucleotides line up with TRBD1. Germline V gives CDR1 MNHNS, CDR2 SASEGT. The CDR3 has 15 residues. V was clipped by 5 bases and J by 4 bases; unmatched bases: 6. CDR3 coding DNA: TGTGCCAGCAGTCGGGACAGGGAGTTTTACAATGAGCAGTTCTTC. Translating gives CASSRDREFYNEQFF.

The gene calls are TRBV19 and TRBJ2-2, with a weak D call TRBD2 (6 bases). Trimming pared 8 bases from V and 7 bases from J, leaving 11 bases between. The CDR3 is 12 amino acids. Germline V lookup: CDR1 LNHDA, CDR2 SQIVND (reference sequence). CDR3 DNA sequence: TGTGCCAGTTCAAGGGACTTCGGGGAGCTGTTTTTT. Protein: CASSRDFGELFF.